Below are 6 T cell receptor beta chains sequenced from a single sample in a study of human T cells and chemical hapten exposure. TCRdb re-called the RACE reads through MiXCR, storing one row per CDR3 protein. The table records nearly 350,000 distinct CDR3 sequences, about 7% of them present only once. Time point of the sample: patch test 1, 2 weeks after DPC sensitization. Treatment described: therapeutic diphenylcyclopropenone sensitization with weekly scalp DPC. Here the sequenced sample was whole blood, taken in connection with sensitization to the hapten diphenylcyclopropenone (DPC). These receptors came from a woman between 18 and 30 years old with alopecia areata. Some clones in this sample may be carry-over from other donors' samples.

This clonotype turned up a few times. This chain uses TRBV12-3 or TRBV12-4 with TRBJ2-3, with D unclear. V lost 2 bases, J lost 4 bases, and 10 bases lay in between. This CDR3 region has 14 residues. The CDR3 loop is CASSLFRPPDTQYF. For the CDR3, the DNA is TGTGCCAGCAGTTTATTTAGACCCCCAGATACGCAGTATTTT.

There are many counts of this clonotype. The chain combines TRBV20-1 with TRBJ2-7, with TRBD2 identical over 13 bases. CDR3 length equals 13 residues. The trim removed 5 bases at V and 13 bases at J, leaving 11 bases unmatched. The germline V gene encodes CDR1 DFQATT and CDR2 SNEGSKA (reference sequence). The CDR3 bases are TGCAGTGCTTACCCGGGACTAGCGGGGAACAACTACTTC. Translation gives CSAYPGLAGNNYF.

In this sample, this clonotype turned up many times. This rearrangement joins TRBV12-3 or TRBV12-4 to TRBJ2-3; 9 bases fit TRBD2. The junction had 9 bases not matched to a gene; V was cut back by 8 bases and J by 3 bases. This CDR3 spans 15 amino acids. In DNA form, the CDR3 reads TGTGCCAGCCTATGGGGGCGGGGGGGTACAGATACGCAGTATTTT. Protein: CASLWGRGGTDTQYF.

This clonotype has just a few counts. The chain combines TRBV7-9 with TRBJ2-4; 7 bases match TRBD2. J gave up 1 base and V 8 bases, and 2 bases lay outside the gene matches. The CDR3 contains 13 residues. CDR1 and CDR2 from the germline V gene are SEHNR and FQNEAQ (reference sequence). The CDR3 region has the DNA TGTGCCAGCGGGCGGGGGGCCAAAAACATTCAGTACTTC. Protein product: CASGRGAKNIQYF.

This clonotype was seen at least ten times. The chain joins TRBV5-1 to TRBJ2-3; TRBD2 aligns across 8 bases. Germline trimming cut 3 bases from V and 1 base from J; bases unmatched to any gene: 7. CDR3 size: 16 residues. Germline values: CDR1 SGHRS, CDR2 YFSETQ. CDR3 protein: CASSSRAGAGTDTQYF. Written as DNA, the CDR3 is TGCGCCAGCAGCTCCAGAGCGGGGGCCGGCACAGATACGCAGTATTTT.

The gene calls are TRBV5-5 and TRBJ2-1, with 10 bases matching TRBD2. V shed 0 bases, J shed 14 bases, and the junction held 8 bases outside the gene matches. The germline V gene has CDR1 SGHKS and CDR2 YYEKEE (reference sequence). CDR3 size: 14 residues. The CDR3 nucleotides are TGTGCCAGCAGCTTGGTCTCTCTAGCGGGGGCCGAGTTCTTC. Residues: CASSLVSLAGAEFF.